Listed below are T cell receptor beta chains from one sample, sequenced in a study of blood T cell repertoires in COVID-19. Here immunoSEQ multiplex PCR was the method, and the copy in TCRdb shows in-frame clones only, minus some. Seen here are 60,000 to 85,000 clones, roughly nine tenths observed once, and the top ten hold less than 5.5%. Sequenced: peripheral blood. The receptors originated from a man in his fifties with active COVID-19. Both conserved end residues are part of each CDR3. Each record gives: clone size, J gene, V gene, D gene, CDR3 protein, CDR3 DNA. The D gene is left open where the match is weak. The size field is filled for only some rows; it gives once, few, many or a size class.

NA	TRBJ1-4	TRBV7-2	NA	CASSLFSRTANEKLFF	TGTGCCAGCAGCTTATTCTCCAGGACAGCTAATGAAAAACTGTTTTTT
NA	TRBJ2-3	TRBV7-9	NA	CASSVGGDTDTQYF	TGTGCCAGCAGCGTAGGGGGGGACACAGATACGCAGTATTTT
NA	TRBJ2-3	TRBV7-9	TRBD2	CASSLSAGGGRTDTQYF	TGTGCCAGCAGCTTAAGTGCTGGGGGGGGACGTACAGATACGCAGTATTTT
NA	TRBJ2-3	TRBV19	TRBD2	CANLLAGPDTQYF	TGTGCCAACCTACTAGCGGGACCAGATACGCAGTATTTT
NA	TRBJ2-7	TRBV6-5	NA	CAILNRDYEQYF	TGTGCCATCCTGAACAGGGACTACGAGCAGTACTTC
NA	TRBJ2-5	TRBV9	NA	CASSTSVQETQYF	TGTGCCAGCAGCACTTCGGTCCAAGAGACCCAGTACTTC
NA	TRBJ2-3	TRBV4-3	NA	CASSQDNSYTDTQYF	TGCGCCAGCAGCCAAGATAACAGCTACACAGATACGCAGTATTTT
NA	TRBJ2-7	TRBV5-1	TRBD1	CASSLEDRGEQYF	TGCGCCAGCAGCTTGGAGGACAGGGGCGAGCAGTACTTC
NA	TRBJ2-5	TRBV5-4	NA	CASSLNIETQYF	TGTGCCAGCAGCTTAAACATTGAGACCCAGTACTTC
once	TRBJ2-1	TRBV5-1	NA	CASSSRTDYNEQFF	TGCGCCAGCAGCTCACGGACAGACTACAATGAGCAGTTCTTC
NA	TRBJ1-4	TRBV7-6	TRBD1	CASSLKDRGVVEKLFF	TGTGCCAGCAGCTTAAAGGACAGGGGGGTAGTTGAAAAACTGTTTTTT